Below are 17 T cell receptor beta chains sequenced from a single sample in a study of cytomegalovirus exposure and HLA in healthy donors. Libraries were prepared by immunoSEQ multiplex PCR; TCRdb keeps only in-frame clonotypes and omits some of them. Of 100,000 or so clones in the sample, about 88% were seen once. Sequencing was done on a sample of PBMCs. Receptor source: a woman aged 18-29 years in good health and CMV-seropositive.

The chain employs TRBV11-3 and TRBJ2-5; D may be TRBD1 (5 bases). Trimming removed 4 bases from V and 1 base from J, with 13 bases in between. There are 15 residues in the CDR3. Germline-derived CDR1 and CDR2 are SGHNT and YENEEA. CDR3 protein: CASSSTRQIQETQYF. CDR3 DNA: TGTGCCAGCAGCTCAACTCGACAGATCCAAGAGACCCAGTACTTC.

This chain uses TRBV11-2 with TRBJ1-3; the D is unclear. Trimming removed 1 base at V and 4 bases at J, with 11 bases between. CDR1 and CDR2 from the germline V gene are SGHAT and FQNNGV. The CDR3 is 15 residues long. Written as DNA, the CDR3 is TGTGCCAGCAGCTTAGCGCGGGGAGGAGGAAACACCATATATTTT. Translated, it gives CASSLARGGGNTIYF.

This sequence joins TRBV19 and TRBJ2-5; 9 nucleotides agree with TRBD1. With V trimmed by 5 bases and J by 5 bases, 12 bases remained unmatched. The CDR3 length is 16 residues. Germline CDR1 LNHDA, CDR2 SQIVND (reference sequence). CDR3 sequence: CASSWGQQGAFETQYF. CDR3 sequence (DNA): TGTGCCAGTAGTTGGGGGCAACAGGGGGCTTTTGAGACCCAGTACTTC.

This clone was seen ten or more times. The J gene is TRBJ1-2, the V gene TRBV18; 9 bases map to TRBD1. J lost 7 bases, V lost 5 bases, and 8 bases had no gene match. CDR3 length: 14 residues. Germline V gives CDR1 KGHSH, CDR2 LQKENI. The CDR3 sequence is CASSDDTGGFGYTF. The CDR3 nucleotides read TGTGCCAGCTCAGACGACACAGGGGGCTTTGGCTACACCTTC.

The genes are TRBV28 and TRBJ1-1; maybe TRBD1 (6 bases). Trimming removed 6 bases from V and 3 bases from J, with 14 bases in between. Germline values: CDR1 MDHEN, CDR2 SYDVKM. There are 14 residues in the CDR3. The CDR3 region is CASSRAGGHTEAFF. CDR3 nucleotides: TGTGCCAGCAGCCGGGCGGGGGGCCACACTGAAGCTTTCTTT.

This rearrangement joins TRBV10-3 to TRBJ2-1, with D possibly being TRBD2 (5 bases). This CDR3 contains 11 residues. Per germline, CDR1 ENHRY and CDR2 SYGVKD. The V end lost 10 bases, the J end lost 8 bases, and 12 bases lay between the germline ends. As DNA, the CDR3 is TGTGCCACAGGACTGTCAGATGAGCAGTTCTTC. Its translation: CATGLSDEQFF.

V is TRBV5-1 and J is TRBJ1-4, with D hard to call. Per the germline V gene, CDR1 is SGHRS and CDR2 is YFSETQ. V dropped 4 bases and J dropped 0 bases, with 7 bases sitting between them. This CDR3 spans 14 amino acids. CDR3 amino acids: CASSDGTTNEKLFF. CDR3 sequence (DNA): TGCGCCAGCAGCGACGGGACAACTAATGAAAAACTGTTTTTT.

This clone was recorded only once. The chain carries TRBV12-5 and TRBJ2-1; 8 bases are a match to TRBD1. V shed 0 bases and J 6 bases; nucleotides not matched to a gene: 7. Per the germline V gene, CDR1 is LGHNT and CDR2 is FRNRAP. The CDR3 is 16 residues long. The CDR3: CASGLVVTGGPNEQFF. The CDR3 nucleotides are TGTGCTAGTGGTTTGGTAGTCACAGGGGGACCCAATGAGCAGTTCTTC.

The chain has TRBV9 and TRBJ2-7, with D perhaps TRBD2 (6 bases). The germline gives CDR1 SGDLS, CDR2 YYNGEE. This CDR3 spans 17 amino acids. V was pared by 4 bases and J by 2 bases, with 22 bases between. Here the CDR3 reads CASSPQGWRGGTYEQYF. The DNA for the CDR3 is TGTGCCAGCAGCCCCCAGGGATGGCGGGGTGGGACCTACGAGCAGTACTTC.

This clone was detected once. The V and J genes are TRBV18 and TRBJ1-5; tentatively, D is TRBD1 (6 bases). Per the germline V gene, CDR1 is KGHSH and CDR2 is LQKENI. The CDR3 sequence is 16 residues long. Trimming removed 1 base from V and 0 bases from J, with 10 bases in between. CDR3 coding DNA: TGTGCCAGCTCACCACGAGGGACACCTAGCAATCAGCCCCAGCATTTT. Its protein product is CASSPRGTPSNQPQHF.

The gene calls are TRBV7-3 and TRBJ1-1, with a tentative D call TRBD1 (5 bases). The V end lost 6 bases, the J end lost 1 base, and 24 bases lay between the germline ends. Germline V gives CDR1 SGHTA, CDR2 FQGTGA. This CDR3 is built from 18 residues. CDR3 amino acids: CASSPPTRDPMRNTEAFF. The CDR3 DNA reads as TGTGCCAGCAGTCCACCGACGCGGGACCCAATGAGGAACACTGAAGCTTTCTTT.

V is TRBV19 and J is TRBJ1-4, with D tentatively TRBD1 (5 bases). The CDR3 is 15 residues long. Trimming took off 3 bases at V and 7 bases at J, with 15 bases between the two ends. Germline values: CDR1 LNHDA, CDR2 SQIVND (reference sequence). This chain's CDR3 is CASSIGWGGSEKLFF. CDR3 in DNA: TGTGCCAGTAGTATCGGCTGGGGGGGGAGTGAAAAACTGTTTTTT.

This rearrangement joins TRBV15 to TRBJ2-7; D is unresolved. This CDR3 comprises 14 residues. Trimming left V 0 bases short and J 0 bases short, with 6 bases between. CDR1 is LNHNV, CDR2 YYDKDF, per germline (reference sequence). The CDR3: CATSREQSSYEQYF. CDR3 in DNA: TGTGCCACCAGCAGAGAACAGAGCTCCTACGAGCAGTACTTC.

The chain is built from TRBV7-8 and TRBJ1-5, with a weak D call TRBD1 (6 bases). This CDR3 region has 13 residues. CDR1 SGHVS and CDR2 FQNEAQ come from the germline V gene. V dropped 11 bases and J dropped 7 bases, with 18 bases sitting between them. Here the CDR3 reads CAAGAGSWQPQHF. CDR3 coding DNA: TGTGCCGCGGGGGCAGGGTCCTGGCAGCCCCAGCATTTT.

CDR3 in amino acids: CASSPRGSFSHEQYF. In DNA, the CDR3 is TGTGCCAGCAGCCCCAGAGGGTCCTTTTCCCACGAGCAGTACTTC. V gene TRBV7-9 combines with J gene TRBJ2-7, with D possibly matching TRBD2 (5 bases). Germline CDR1 reads SEHNR; CDR2 reads FQNEAQ (reference sequence). The CDR3 is 15 residues long. V lost 5 bases, J lost 5 bases, and 19 bases lay in between.

This chain uses TRBV6-1 with TRBJ2-3; possibly TRBD2 for D (5 bases). The CDR3 length is 16 residues. Trimming took off 4 bases at V and 2 bases at J, with 16 bases between the two ends. Germline CDR1 MNHNS, CDR2 SASEGT. The CDR3, as DNA: TGTGCCAGCAGTGCGAGGGCGTCCCGGTTCACAGATACGCAGTATTTT. This translates into CASSARASRFTDTQYF.

The V gene is TRBV11-2, the J gene TRBJ1-1, with 7 bases matching TRBD1. In germline, CDR1 is SGHAT, CDR2 FQNNGV. This CDR3 is 13 amino acids long. V was clipped by 4 bases and J by 7 bases; unmatched bases: 6. The CDR3 nucleotides read TGTGCCAGCAGCTCAACGGGACAGATTGAAGCTTTCTTT. Encoded protein: CASSSTGQIEAFF. Using reference TRBV11-2 and TRBJ1-1 for the parts outside the CDR3, the full variable domain is EAGVAQSPRYKIIEKRQSVAFWCNPISGHATLYWYQQILGQGPKLLIQFQNNGVVDDSQLPKDRFSAERLKGVDSTLKIQPAKLEDSAVYLCASSSTGQIEAFFGQGTRLTVV.